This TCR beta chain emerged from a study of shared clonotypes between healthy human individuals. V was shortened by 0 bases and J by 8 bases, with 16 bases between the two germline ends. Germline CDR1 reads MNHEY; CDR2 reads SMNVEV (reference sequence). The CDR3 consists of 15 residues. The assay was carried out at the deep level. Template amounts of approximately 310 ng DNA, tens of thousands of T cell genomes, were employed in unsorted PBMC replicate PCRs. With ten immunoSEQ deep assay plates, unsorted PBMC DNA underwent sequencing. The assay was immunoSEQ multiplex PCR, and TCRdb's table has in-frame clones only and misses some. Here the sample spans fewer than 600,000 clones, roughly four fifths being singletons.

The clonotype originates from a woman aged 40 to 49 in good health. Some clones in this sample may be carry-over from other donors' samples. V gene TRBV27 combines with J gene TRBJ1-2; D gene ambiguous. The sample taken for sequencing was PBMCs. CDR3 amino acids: CASSLSESIRTGYTF. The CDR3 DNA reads TGTGCCAGCAGTTTATCGGAATCAATCAGGACGGGCTACACCTTC.